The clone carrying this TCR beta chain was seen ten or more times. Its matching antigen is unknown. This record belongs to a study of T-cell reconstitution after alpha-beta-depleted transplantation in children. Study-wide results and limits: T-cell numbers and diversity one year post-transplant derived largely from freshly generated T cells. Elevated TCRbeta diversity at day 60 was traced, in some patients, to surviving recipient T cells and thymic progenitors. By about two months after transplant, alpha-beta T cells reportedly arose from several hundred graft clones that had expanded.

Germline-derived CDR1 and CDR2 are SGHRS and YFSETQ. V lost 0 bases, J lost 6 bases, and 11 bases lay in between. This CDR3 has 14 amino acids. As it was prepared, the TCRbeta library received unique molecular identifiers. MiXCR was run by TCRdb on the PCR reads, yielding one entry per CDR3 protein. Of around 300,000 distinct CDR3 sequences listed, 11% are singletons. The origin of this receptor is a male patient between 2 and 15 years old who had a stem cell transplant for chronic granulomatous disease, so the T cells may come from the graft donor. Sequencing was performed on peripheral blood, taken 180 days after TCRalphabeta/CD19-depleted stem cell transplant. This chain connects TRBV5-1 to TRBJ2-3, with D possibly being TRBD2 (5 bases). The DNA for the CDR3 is TGCGCCAGCAGCTTGGGAGGGTTTCCTGATACGCAGTATTTT. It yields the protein CASSLGGFPDTQYF. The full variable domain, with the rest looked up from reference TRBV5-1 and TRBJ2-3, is KAGVTQTPRYLIKTRGQQVTLSCSPISGHRSVSWYQQTPGQGLQFLFEYFSETQRNKGNFPGRFSGRQFSNSRSEMNVSTLELGDSALYLCASSLGGFPDTQYFGPGTRLTVL.